This T cell receptor (beta chain) appears in the sequencing data of a study of cytomegalovirus exposure and HLA in healthy donors. Whole-study findings and limits: When analyzed later, the rates of TCR association showed variation by HLA locus, with DRB1 the most and HLA-C the fewest.

Concerning this clone: Its antigen is not identified.

The PCR ran on 60 Vbeta and 13 Jbeta primers. Profiled with immunoSEQ multiplex PCR; TCRdb holds only in-frame clones, not every one. The table includes some 96,000 clones, around 77% detected once. CDR3 size: 16 residues. The germline V gene encodes CDR1 LNHDA and CDR2 SQIVND (reference sequence). V was clipped by 7 bases and J by 0 bases, with 16 bases between them. The J gene is TRBJ1-3, the V gene TRBV19; no firm D call. Input material: PBMCs. The sequence derives from a female donor in good health and CMV-seronegative. The DNA for the CDR3 is TGTGCCAGTAACCCTCGGCGGGTTTACTCTGGAAACACCATATATTTT. This codes for CASNPRRVYSGNTIYF.